This T cell receptor beta chain stems from a study of regulatory T cells in long-lasting Graves disease. TCR beta libraries were built with iRepertoire HTBI primers and Arm-PCR of CDR3 regions. TCRdb reprocessed the multiplex PCR reads via MiXCR and lists one record per CDR3 protein. The sample consists of under 250,000 distinct CDR3 sequences, approximately 18% of them appearing once. Indicated time point: newly diagnosed GD, antithyroid drugs for less than 3 months. Extracted RNA from PBMCs served as the source of the TCR library. The V end lost 5 bases, the J end lost 6 bases, and 21 bases lay between the germline ends. CDR1 and CDR2 (germline): SGHAT, FQNNGV. The CDR3 has 16 residues. This clonotype was counted at least ten times. The same specimen was also included in a second study, on T cells in Graves' hyperthyroidism and ophthalmopathy.

This chain uses TRBV11-2 with TRBJ2-3; the D gene could be TRBD1 or TRBD2 (5 bases each). The clonotype comes from a woman aged 25 to 39 with Graves disease. The material sequenced was peripheral blood mononuclear cells (PBMCs), taken at new diagnosis, from a patient treated with antithyroid drugs. The CDR3 coding sequence is TGTGCCAGCAGCGCCCGGGACGGGTTATTAGGGGATACGCAGTATTTT. It codes for CASSARDGLLGDTQYF.